The 28 T cell receptor beta chains below come from one sample, sequenced in a study of blood T cell repertoires in COVID-19. TCRdb's copy holds only in-frame clones and misses some; the assay was immunoSEQ multiplex PCR. The table lists under 150,000 clones, 84% of them singletons. The sample comprised PBMCs or T cells enriched from blood (not recorded which). All receptors come from a woman aged 45 to 65 who had been exposed to COVID-19.

The chain uses TRBV3-1 (or the pseudogene TRBV3-2) and TRBJ2-1, with 8 bases that match TRBD2. From germline, CDR1 is LGHDT and CDR2 YNNKEL (reference sequence). The CDR3 contains 15 residues. The ends lost 4 bases at V and 2 bases at J; junction bases unmatched: 4. Written as DNA, the CDR3 is TGTGCCAGCAGCCGTTCAGCGGGAGCCTACAATGAGCAGTTCTTC. This sequence encodes CASSRSAGAYNEQFF.

The CDR3 here is CASSYRGQPTNYGYTF. Written as DNA, the CDR3 is TGTGCCAGCAGTTACCGGGGACAGCCGACTAACTATGGCTACACCTTC. The rearrangement links TRBV6-6 to TRBJ1-2; TRBD1 agrees at 7 bases. The J segment lost 0 bases and the V segment lost 2 bases, leaving 6 bases of the junction unmatched. The CDR3 is 16 residues long. From germline, CDR1 is MNHNY and CDR2 SVGAGI (reference sequence).

This chain links TRBV19 with TRBJ1-1; D might be TRBD1 (6 bases). Trimming removed 6 bases from V and 0 bases from J, with 11 bases in between. The CDR3 length is 14 residues. Germline values: CDR1 LNHDA, CDR2 SQIVND (reference sequence). CDR3 sequence: CASRYRVMNTEAFF. The CDR3 nucleotides read TGTGCCAGTAGGTACAGGGTCATGAACACTGAAGCTTTCTTT. The whole variable domain, filled in from reference TRBV19 and TRBJ1-1, reads DGGITQSPKYLFRKEGQNVTLSCEQNLNHDAMYWYRQDPGQGLRLIYYSQIVNDFQKGDIAEGYSVSREKKESFPLTVTSAQKNPTAFYLCASRYRVMNTEAFFGQGTRLTVV.

The V gene is TRBV6-6, the J gene TRBJ2-7; TRBD1 matches at 8 bases. This CDR3 region has 14 residues. The V gene's germline CDR1 is MNHNY and CDR2 SVGAGI (reference sequence). J was trimmed by 6 bases and V by 6 bases; bases with no gene match: 10. The CDR3 protein is CASRGTDRVLEQYF. The CDR3 nucleotides are TGTGCCAGCAGGGGGACGGACAGGGTACTCGAGCAGTACTTC.

The J gene is TRBJ2-5, the V gene TRBV11-3; 8 bases are a match to TRBD1. The germline V gene has CDR1 SGHNT and CDR2 YENEEA. This CDR3 has 15 amino acids. V shed 0 bases, J shed 5 bases, and the junction held 5 bases outside the gene matches. This chain's CDR3 is CASSLDRGLAETQYF. CDR3 in DNA: TGTGCCAGCAGCTTAGACAGGGGGCTGGCGGAGACCCAGTACTTC.

V usage is TRBV5-1 and J usage is TRBJ2-1; 9 positions match TRBD2. The V gene end was trimmed by 5 bases and the J gene end by 6 bases; junction bases not matched to a gene: 6. The germline CDR1 and CDR2 sequences are SGHRS and YFSETQ. The CDR3 is 14 residues long. The CDR3 here is CASRGSSGTNEQFF. The DNA for the CDR3 is TGCGCCAGCAGAGGGTCTAGCGGGACCAATGAGCAGTTCTTC. The full variable domain, with the rest looked up from reference TRBV5-1 and TRBJ2-1, is KAGVTQTPRYLIKTRGQQVTLSCSPISGHRSVSWYQQTPGQGLQFLFEYFSETQRNKGNFPGRFSGRQFSNSRSEMNVSTLELGDSALYLCASRGSSGTNEQFFGPGTRLTVL.

This clone has just one count. This chain connects TRBV5-4 to TRBJ1-3, with D tentatively TRBD1 (6 bases). This CDR3 contains 15 residues. Trimming took 4 bases from V and 3 from J, leaving 14 bases between them. The germline gives CDR1 SGHNT, CDR2 YYREEE (reference sequence). The CDR3 protein is CASSTDRALGNTIYF. The CDR3 DNA follows: TGTGCCAGCAGCACGGACAGAGCCCTTGGAAACACCATATATTTT.

The chain links TRBV15 to TRBJ1-2; D is possibly TRBD1 (6 bases). This CDR3 comprises 16 residues. V dropped 1 base and J dropped 5 bases, with 17 bases sitting between them. Germline V CDR1 and CDR2: LNHNV, YYDKDF (reference sequence). The CDR3 sequence: CATSRVPLGTSYGYTF. The CDR3 DNA sequence: TGTGCCACCAGCAGAGTACCCTTAGGGACATCTTATGGCTACACCTTC. The full variable domain, completed using reference TRBV15 and TRBJ1-2, is DAMVIQNPRYQVTQFGKPVTLSCSQTLNHNVMYWYQQKSSQAPKLLFHYYDKDFNNEADTPDNFQSRRPNTSFCFLDIRSPGLGDTAMYLCATSRVPLGTSYGYTFGSGTRLTVV.

Judged by abundance, this clone is large. The rearrangement uses TRBV27 and TRBJ1-1; a weak D match, TRBD1 (6 bases). The germline gives CDR1 MNHEY, CDR2 SMNVEV (reference sequence). Between the trimmed V and J ends, which lost 3 bases and 10 bases, there was a span of 15 bases. The CDR3 length is 13 residues. The DNA for the CDR3 is TGTGCCAGCAGTTTTCATCGGGGGGCGAGAGCTTTCTTT. It is translated as CASSFHRGARAFF.

This clone was observed a few times. The J gene is TRBJ2-1, the V gene TRBV2; D perhaps matches TRBD1 (6 bases). Germline V gives CDR1 SNHLY, CDR2 FYNNEI. Trimming cost V 6 bases and J 9 bases, with 18 bases left between them. This CDR3 contains 14 residues. CDR3 in amino acids: CASSPPLGGPEQFF. The CDR3 nucleotides read TGTGCCAGCAGCCCCCCCCTTGGGGGCCCTGAGCAGTTCTTC.

The gene calls are TRBV6-5 and TRBJ2-3, with 8 nucleotides matching TRBD2. The CDR3 has 15 residues. V was clipped by 4 bases and J by 0 bases; unmatched bases: 3. Germline V gives CDR1 MNHEY, CDR2 SVGAGI. This CDR3 is CASSLLAASTDTQYF. The CDR3 coding sequence is TGTGCCAGCAGTTTACTAGCGGCCAGCACAGATACGCAGTATTTT.

The chain uses TRBV7-9 and TRBJ1-1; maybe TRBD1 (6 bases). The ends were cut back, 2 bases at V and 5 bases at J, with 9 bases in the middle. The CDR3 extends over 13 amino acids. CDR1 is SEHNR and CDR2 is FQNEAQ in the germline V gene (reference sequence). The CDR3 region is CASSLRTETEAFF. CDR3 DNA: TGTGCCAGCAGCTTACGGACAGAAACTGAAGCTTTCTTT. Drawing the rest from reference TRBV7-9 and TRBJ1-1, the complete variable domain is DTGVSQNPRHKITKRGQNVTFRCDPISEHNRLYWYRQTLGQGPEFLTYFQNEAQLEKSRLLSDRFSAERPKGSFSTLEIQRTEQGDSAMYLCASSLRTETEAFFGQGTRLTVV.

This rearrangement joins TRBV5-4 to TRBJ2-7; maybe TRBD2 (7 bases). Germline V gene sequence: CDR1 SGHNT, CDR2 YYREEE (reference sequence). V lost 9 bases and J lost 3, with 19 bases in between. CDR3 length equals 14 residues. The CDR3 sequence is CATSSGGGRYEQYF. In DNA, the CDR3 is TGTGCCACCTCAAGTGGCGGGGGCCGCTACGAGCAGTACTTC. Full variable domain (remainder filled in from reference TRBV5-4 and TRBJ2-7): ETGVTQSPTHLIKTRGQQVTLRCSSQSGHNTVSWYQQALGQGPQFIFQYYREEENGRGNFPPRFSGLQFPNYSSELNVNALELDDSALYLCATSSGGGRYEQYFGPGTRLTVT.

The V and J genes are TRBV5-6 and TRBJ2-5, with D possibly being TRBD2 (6 bases). Per germline, CDR1 SGHDT and CDR2 YYEEEE. The V and J ends lost 1 base and 5 bases respectively, with 9 bases between them. The CDR3 consists of 13 residues. CDR3 amino acids: CASSLYGGETQYF. The CDR3, as DNA: TGTGCCAGCAGCTTGTATGGGGGGGAGACCCAGTACTTC.

This rearrangement joins TRBV5-3 to TRBJ2-2; 8 nucleotides align to TRBD1. TRBV5-3 falls under the ORF class, with uncertain function. CDR3 length equals 16 residues. The V segment lost 5 bases and the J segment 5 bases; nucleotides outside the gene matches: 11. The CDR3 loop reads CARSMTGAYGTGELFF. In DNA form, the CDR3 reads TGTGCCAGAAGTATGACAGGGGCCTATGGTACCGGGGAGCTGTTTTTT.

This chain joins TRBV5-4 and TRBJ1-1, with TRBD1 as a possible D gene (5 bases). The CDR3 consists of 14 residues. The V gene lost 2 bases and the J gene lost 6 bases, with 14 bases spanning the gap. Per germline, CDR1 SGHNT and CDR2 YYREEE (reference sequence). The CDR3 reads CASSFQGGRSEAFF. DNA for the CDR3: TGTGCCAGCAGCTTCCAGGGAGGCAGGTCTGAAGCTTTCTTT.

This chain joins TRBV19 and TRBJ2-3; 9 positions agree with TRBD2. Germline V gene lookup returns CDR1 LNHDA and CDR2 SQIVND (reference sequence). The CDR3 consists of 16 residues. V lost 3 bases and J lost 0; bases outside the gene matches: 4. CDR3 region: CASSMSLAGSTDTQYF. Written as DNA, the CDR3 is TGTGCCAGTAGTATGAGCCTAGCGGGGAGCACAGATACGCAGTATTTT.

CDR3 coding DNA: TGTGCCAGCAGCTTTGGGGGGGCGATCAAAGATACGCAGTATTTT. It yields the protein CASSFGGAIKDTQYF. This chain links TRBV5-4 with TRBJ2-3, with D possibly being TRBD2 (7 bases). V gave up 2 bases and J gave up 5 bases, with 15 bases separating them. The CDR3 contains 15 residues. CDR1 is SGHNT and CDR2 is YYREEE in the germline V gene (reference sequence).

The chain combines TRBV11-2 with TRBJ2-1; weak D call: TRBD1 (5 bases). Germline loops: CDR1 SGHAT, CDR2 FQNNGV. The V end lost 1 base, the J end lost 4 bases, and 17 bases lay between the germline ends. The CDR3 loop spans 17 amino acids. The CDR3 loop reads CASSLGSGSDMYNEQFF. The DNA for the CDR3 is TGTGCCAGCAGCTTAGGATCAGGGTCGGATATGTACAATGAGCAGTTCTTC.

This sequence joins TRBV5-1 and TRBJ2-7, with TRBD2 identical over 7 bases. The ends lost 2 bases at V and 5 bases at J; junction bases unmatched: 7. CDR3 length: 14 amino acids. Germline values: CDR1 SGHRS, CDR2 YFSETQ. Here the CDR3 DNA reads TGCGCCAGCAGCTTACGGGGGGTAATGGACGAGCAGTACTTC. Translating it yields CASSLRGVMDEQYF.

Written as DNA, the CDR3 is TGTGCCAGCAGCTTAGGGGGAGGGCAGCCCCAGCATTTT. Encoded protein: CASSLGGGQPQHF. The genes are TRBV7-6 and TRBJ1-5, with unresolved D. The CDR3 is 13 residues long. With 1 base removed from V and 7 bases from J, the gap between germline ends came to 8 bases. CDR1 is SGHVS and CDR2 is FNYEAQ in the germline V gene.

In its sample, this clone was seen a few times. This chain connects TRBV3-1 (or the pseudogene TRBV3-2) to TRBJ1-1; unclear D gene. The CDR3 consists of 14 residues. Germline assignment: CDR1 LGHDT and CDR2 YNNKEL (reference sequence). V was clipped by 4 bases and J by 5 bases, with 14 bases between them. The CDR3, as DNA: TGTGCCAGCAGCCCCCTCACCATCGGGACTGAAGCTTTCTTT. This translates into CASSPLTIGTEAFF.

This chain joins TRBV7-9 and TRBJ2-1, with D perhaps matching TRBD2 (5 bases). V lost 5 bases, J lost 7 bases, and 21 bases lay in between. Germline loops: CDR1 SEHNR, CDR2 FQNEAQ (reference sequence). The CDR3 is made up of 16 amino acids. The chain's CDR3 is CASSLREGEHRNEQFF. CDR3 DNA: TGTGCCAGCAGCCTGCGAGAGGGTGAACATCGGAATGAGCAGTTCTTC.

This clone showed up just a few times. V gene TRBV27 combines with J gene TRBJ1-5; 8 bases match TRBD1. The germline V gene encodes CDR1 MNHEY and CDR2 SMNVEV (reference sequence). CDR3 length equals 15 residues. J gave up 5 bases and V 8 bases, and 11 bases lay outside the gene matches. CDR3 region: CASVVTGERDQPQHF. CDR3 DNA: TGTGCCAGCGTAGTGACAGGGGAAAGGGATCAGCCCCAGCATTTT.

The V and J genes are TRBV2 and TRBJ2-1; TRBD2 agrees at 10 bases. Germline values: CDR1 SNHLY, CDR2 FYNNEI. The CDR3 loop spans 14 amino acids. The trim removed 3 bases at V and 7 bases at J, leaving 3 bases unmatched. CDR3 in amino acids: CASSEERGGNEQFF. In DNA, the CDR3 is TGTGCCAGCAGTGAGGAGCGGGGGGGTAATGAGCAGTTCTTC.

This clone was found once. The chain employs TRBV7-8 and TRBJ1-3, with unresolved D. CDR1 is SGHVS, CDR2 FQNEAQ, per germline. The CDR3 has 15 residues. V shed 5 bases and J shed 0 bases, with 11 bases lying between them. CDR3 loop: CASSPPGFSGNTIYF. Written as DNA, the CDR3 is TGTGCCAGCAGCCCCCCGGGATTCTCTGGAAACACCATATATTTT.

The genes are TRBV3-1 (or the pseudogene TRBV3-2) and TRBJ1-5; D possibly corresponds to TRBD1 (5 bases). Per the germline V gene, CDR1 is LGHDT and CDR2 is YNNKEL (reference sequence). This CDR3 has 15 amino acids. Trimming removed 1 base at V and 4 bases at J, with 11 bases between. The CDR3 here is CASSQVQGPNQPQHF. The CDR3 nucleotides read TGTGCCAGCAGCCAAGTCCAGGGCCCTAATCAGCCCCAGCATTTT.

This chain joins TRBV5-4 and TRBJ2-5, with a weak D call TRBD1 (5 bases). The CDR3 length is 14 residues. The germline V gene encodes CDR1 SGHNT and CDR2 YYREEE (reference sequence). V shed 0 bases and J shed 4 bases, with 10 bases lying between them. CDR3 amino acids: CASSLVDTGETQYF. The CDR3 region has the DNA TGTGCCAGCAGCTTGGTCGATACAGGAGAGACCCAGTACTTC.